Sequencing of this TCR beta chain was carried out in a study of memory CD4+ T cells and cytomegalovirus serostatus. Single viable CD3+CD4+CD8-CD45RO+ cells were sorted as the memory CD4+ T cells. Repertoires were generated with immunoSEQ multiplex PCR, while TCRdb's copy carries only in-frame clones and drops some. The table includes tens of thousands of clones, 79% detected once. Per germline, CDR1 MNHEY and CDR2 SVGAGI. The V end was cut by 6 bases, the J end by 3 bases, with 12 bases between. The CDR3 is made up of 14 amino acids. This clone has just a few counts. This clonotype originated in an adult in good health and CMV-seronegative. Sequencing used memory CD4+ T cells from blood. The chain is built from TRBV6-5 and TRBJ1-3; D uncertain. The DNA for the CDR3 is TGTGCCAGCAGAAGCGGCGGCCTTGGAAACACCATATATTTT. Amino acids: CASRSGGLGNTIYF.